The 31 T cell receptor delta chains given below trace back to one sample, sequenced in a study of gammadelta T cells in human blood. TCRdb reprocessed the RT-PCR reads using CATT. This sample has about 200 delta-chain clones, with about a third found just once. Material: Vgamma9Vdelta2 gamma-delta T cells from cord blood. These receptors all stem from a newborn.

On this clone: A read error likely explains this, since a far larger clone differs by one base. The sample contains more than one DNA sequence encoding this CDR3. This chain links TRDV2 with TRDJ1; D possibly corresponds to TRDD3 (5 bases). The J gene was missing in TCRdb and was found by matching the end of the DNA to germline. This CDR3 has 17 residues. In germline, CDR1 is GEAIGNYY, CDR2 EKD. Trimming stripped 0 bases from V and 1 base from J, with 17 bases between. The CDR3 spells CACDTVVTGGPTDKLIF. The CDR3 nucleotides read TGTGCCTGTGACACCGTTGTTACTGGCGGACCCACCGATAAACTCATCTTT.

This clone turned up a few times. This sequence is one base from a far larger clone and is likely a read error. V usage is TRDV2 and J usage is TRDJ3; 7 positions match TRDD3. The J gene is absent in TCRdb and was assigned here via DNA matching to germline. CDR1 GEAIGNYY and CDR2 EKD come from the germline V gene. The V and J ends lost 3 bases and 2 bases, in that order; junction bases with no gene match: 6. CDR3 size: 17 residues. CDR3 bases: TGTGCCTGTGACCTGGGGGGTAGCCCCTGGGACACCCGACAGATGTTTTTC. It is translated as CACDLGGSPWDTRQMFF.

This clone was picked up a small number of times. A far larger clone is a single base away, which makes a read error likely. V usage is TRDV2 and J usage is TRDJ1, with 8 bases fitting TRDD3. Per germline, CDR1 GEAIGNYY and CDR2 EKD. Unmatched junction bases numbered 19, after V lost 5 bases and J lost 0 bases. The CDR3 contains 19 residues. The CDR3 DNA sequence: TGTGCCTGTGTCAAGAAGGATACTGGGGGTCTTCCCTACACCGATAAACTCATCTTT. Protein sequence: CACVKKDTGGLPYTDKLIF.

Regarding this clone: Only one base separates this from a far larger clonotype, so it likely reflects a read error. The same CDR3 also results from other DNA sequences found in this sample. The chain recombines TRDV2 with TRDJ1; 11 nucleotides line up with TRDD3. The germline CDR1 and CDR2 sequences are GEAIGNYY and EKD. There are 14 residues in the CDR3. V gave up 1 base and J gave up 5 bases; unmatched junction bases: 2. CDR3 nucleotide sequence: TGTGCCTGTGACACTGGGGGATACGGAGATAAACTCATCTTT. Encoded protein: CACDTGGYGDKLIF.

To note about this clone: This sequence is one base from a far larger clone and is likely a read error. At the DNA level, this CDR3 is encoded by other sequences in the same sample as well. The V call is TRDV2, the J call TRDJ1, with 12 bases aligning to TRDD3. The J gene, not given by TCRdb, was assigned here from a germline match of the nucleotide sequence. CDR3 length: 14 amino acids. The junction had 4 bases not matched to a gene; V was cut back by 1 base and J by 8 bases. Germline V lookup: CDR1 GEAIGNYY, CDR2 EKD. CDR3 protein: CACDTLGDTPKLIF. Written as DNA, the CDR3 is TGTGCCTGTGACACTCTGGGGGATACGCCGAAACTCATCTTT.

This clone was observed a few times. A far bigger clonotype differs at one base, so this is likely a read error. This same CDR3 is encoded by further DNA sequences in the sample. The chain joins TRDV2 to TRDJ1; possible D gene TRDD3, 5 bases. The CDR3 sequence is 19 residues long. Trimming took 0 bases from V and 0 from J, leaving 22 bases between them. Germline CDR1 and CDR2: GEAIGNYY and EKD. In DNA form, the CDR3 reads TGTGCCTGTGACACCAAAAGAACTGGTGGTAGACCCTACACCGATAAACTCATCTTT. It codes for CACDTKRTGGRPYTDKLIF.

As to this clone: A far larger clone is one nucleotide away, so this likely arose from a read error. The chain is built from TRDV2 and TRDJ1; 7 bases match TRDD3. Germline lookup yields CDR1 GEAIGNYY and CDR2 EKD. The CDR3 contains 19 residues. V lost 4 bases to trimming and J lost 0 bases; unmatched junction nucleotides: 19. Written as DNA, the CDR3 is TGTGCCTGTGAACTACGGCGTGATACGGGGGATCTTTACACCGATAAACTCATCTTT. This translates into CACELRRDTGDLYTDKLIF.

In the case of this clone: A far larger clone is one nucleotide away, so this likely arose from a read error. This chain joins TRDV2 and TRDJ2, with TRDD3 matching over 7 bases. The J gene was not available in TCRdb and was assigned here by matching the DNA to germline segments. Germline assignment: CDR1 GEAIGNYY and CDR2 EKD. V dropped 1 base and J dropped 8; count of bases not matched to a gene: 6. The CDR3 covers 14 residues. The CDR3 sequence is CACDTGDKEAQLFF. The CDR3 coding sequence is TGTGCCTGTGACACTGGGGATAAAGAGGCACAACTCTTCTTT.

Concerning this clone itself: This sequence is one base from a far larger clone and is likely a read error. The chain combines TRDV2 with TRDJ1; tentative D call: TRDD3 (6 bases). The CDR3 is made up of 19 amino acids. The V end was cut by 4 bases, the J end by 0 bases, with 26 bases between. CDR1 and CDR2 (germline): GEAIGNYY, EKD. The CDR3 sequence is CACELRHDTADLYTDKLIF. DNA of the CDR3: TGTGCCTGTGAACTACGGCATGATACGGCGGATCTTTACACCGATAAACTCATCTTT.

On this clone itself: A single base separates this from a much larger clone, so it may be a read error. V is TRDV2 and J is TRDJ3, with 9 positions matching TRDD3. Here the J gene was assigned by germline matching of the DNA, as TCRdb has none. This CDR3 region has 20 residues. CDR1 and CDR2 from the germline V gene are GEAIGNYY and EKD. CDR3 residues: CASDTIWGILDSWDTRQMFF. Here the CDR3 DNA reads TGTGCCAGTGATACAATCTGGGGGATTCTTGACTCCTGGGACACCCGACAGATGTTTTTC.

Note on this clone: A far larger clone is only one base removed, so a read error is likely. This sequence joins TRDV2 and TRDJ1; 8 nucleotides match TRDD3. Germline assignment: CDR1 GEAIGNYY and CDR2 EKD. The CDR3 totals 15 residues. Here the CDR3 reads CACDTRDTDPDKPIF. The CDR3, as DNA: TGTGCCTGTGACACTCGGGATACGGATCCCGATAAACCCATCTTT.

With respect to this clone: A read error likely explains this, since a far larger clone differs by one base. The sample carries other DNA sequences with the same CDR3. The rearrangement links TRDV2 to TRDJ1; a possible D gene is TRDD3 (5 bases). TCRdb leaves out the J gene; it was filled in here by matching the DNA to germline. V lost 1 base, J lost 2 bases, and 10 bases lay in between. This CDR3 has 14 amino acids. Germline CDR1 reads GEAIGNYY; CDR2 reads EKD. The CDR3 reads CACDTGRDTDKLIF. The CDR3 DNA is TGTGCCTGTGACACAGGGAGGGATACCGATAAACTCATCTTT.

As regards this clone: Given a far larger clone just one base away, this is likely a sequencing read error. Other nucleotide sequences from this sample produce the same CDR3. The chain joins TRDV2 to TRDJ3; 8 bases are a match to TRDD3. The J gene, not given by TCRdb, was assigned here from a germline match of the nucleotide sequence. CDR3 size: 19 residues. Germline CDR1 GEAIGNYY, CDR2 EKD. CDR3 sequence: CACDVLGVHRSWDTRQMFF. CDR3 sequence (DNA): TGTGCCTGTGACGTACTGGGGGTCCACCGCTCCTGGGACACCAGACAGATGTTTTTC.

A few counts support this clone. A read error is likely here: a far larger clone is one base away. The gene calls are TRDV2 and TRDJ1; 9 positions agree with TRDD3. From germline, CDR1 is GEAIGNYY and CDR2 EKD. The CDR3 runs to 16 residues. J was trimmed by 1 base and V by 5 bases; bases with no gene match: 10. CDR3 nucleotides: TGTGCCTGTGCTCCCACTGGGGGAATCTGCACCGATAAACTCATCTTT. Residues: CACAPTGGICTDKLIF.

This clone was counted a few times. This likely came from a read error, as a far larger clone is one base away. J gene calling gave no result, while the V gene is TRDV2; TRDD3 is the table's D call, not checked against the DNA. Looked up from germline, CDR1 is GEAIGNYY and CDR2 is EKD. There are 17 residues in the CDR3. CDR3 in DNA: TGTGCCTGTGACACCGTTGTTACTGGGGGACCCACCGATAAACCCATCTTT. As protein: CACDTVVTGGPTDKPIF.

This clone showed up just a few times. This likely reflects a read error, since a far larger clone is one base away. The chain is built from TRDV2 and TRDJ3; TRDD3 matches 9 bases. Looked up from germline, CDR1 is GEAIGNYY and CDR2 is EKD. This CDR3 is 16 amino acids long. In DNA, the CDR3 is TGTGCCAGTGACACGTGGGGGATAGAAGACACCCGACAGATGTTTTTC. This translates into CASDTWGIEDTRQMFF.

Worth noting for this clone: It is likely a read error: a sequence one base away is far more abundant. This sequence joins TRDV2 and TRDJ1, with D possibly TRDD3 on 6 matching bases. The CDR3 contains 19 residues. Germline values: CDR1 GEAIGNYY, CDR2 EKD. The CDR3 loop reads CACELRRDTADLYTDKRIF. CDR3 nucleotide sequence: TGTGCCTGTGAACTACGGCGTGATACGGCGGATCTTTACACCGATAAACGCATCTTT.

As to this clone: A far more abundant clone sits one base away, making this likely a read error. The sample contains more than one DNA sequence encoding this CDR3. The chain combines TRDV2 with TRDJ3, with D uncertain. The J gene comes from matching the DNA to germline here; TCRdb lacks it. The CDR3 sequence is 19 residues long. Germline V gene sequence: CDR1 GEAIGNYY, CDR2 EKD. V lost 3 bases to trimming and J lost 0 bases, with 17 bases between them. The CDR3 nucleotides are TGTGCCTGTGACGTACTAGGGGTCCACCGCTCCTGGGACACCCGACAGATGTTTTTC. Translation gives CACDVLGVHRSWDTRQMFF.

This clone is a singleton in its sample. Only one base separates this from a far larger clonotype, so it likely reflects a read error. V gene TRDV2 combines with J gene TRDJ1, with TRDD3 matching over 13 bases. Matching the DNA to germline supplied the J gene, which TCRdb does not give. CDR3 length: 14 residues. Germline V gene data show CDR1 as GEAIGNYY and CDR2 as EKD. The CDR3 spells CARDTLGDTPKLIF. The CDR3 DNA follows: TGTGCCCGTGACACACTGGGGGATACGCCGAAACTCATCTTT.

As for this clone: A far larger clone is just one base off, so this is likely a read error. There is no J gene call, but TRDV2 is given as the V gene; the table names TRDD3, a call not compared with the DNA. The CDR3 totals 18 residues. In germline, CDR1 is GEAIGNYY, CDR2 EKD. CDR3 DNA: TGTGCCTGTGACTCCCGGGGTGAGGGGATACCCTTCACCGATAAACCCATCTTT. Amino acids: CACDSRGEGIPFTDKPIF.

There are a few counts of this clone. A single base is all that separates this from a far larger clone, so a read error is likely. J is TRDJ1 and V is TRDV2, with no clear D. This CDR3 has 16 amino acids. Germline V lookup: CDR1 GEAIGNYY, CDR2 EKD. Between the trimmed V and J ends, which lost 5 bases and 0 bases, there was a span of 18 bases. In DNA, the CDR3 is TGTGCCTGTGCTCCCACTGAGGGAATCTACACCGATAAACTCATCTTT. This sequence encodes CACAPTEGIYTDKLIF.

This clone occurred a few times. This chain joins TRDV2 and TRDJ3, with 13 bases identical to TRDD3. The J gene was not available in TCRdb and was assigned here by matching the DNA to germline segments. V gave up 1 base and J gave up 0 bases; unmatched junction bases: 2. The germline V gene has CDR1 GEAIGNYY and CDR2 EKD. This CDR3 region has 19 residues. The CDR3 nucleotides are TGTGCCTGTGACACACTGGGGGATACGAGCTCCTGGGACACCCGACAGATGTTTTTC. Translated: CACDTLGDTSSWDTRQMFF.

The count of this clone is one. A read error likely explains this, since a far larger clone differs by one base. The V and J genes are TRDV2 and TRDJ1, with TRDD3 identical over 13 bases. No J segment appears in TCRdb, so it was assigned here by matching the sequence to germline. The CDR3 length is 16 residues. Germline lookup yields CDR1 GEAIGNYY and CDR2 EKD. V lost 1 base, J lost 4 bases, and 5 bases stayed unmatched. CDR3 sequence (DNA): TGTGCCTGTGACACTCGTACTGGGGGATACGTCGATAAACTCATCTTT. This translates into CACDTRTGGYVDKLIF.

This clone has a handful of counts. With a far larger clone one base away, a read error is the likely cause. V gene TRDV2 combines with J gene TRDJ3; tentatively, D is TRDD3 (5 bases). No J gene is reported in TCRdb; it was inferred here by comparing the DNA with germline. Trimming took off 3 bases at V and 0 bases at J, with 17 bases between the two ends. Looked up from germline, CDR1 is GEAIGNYY and CDR2 is EKD. The CDR3 is 19 amino acids. CDR3 nucleotides: TGTGCCTGTGACGTACCGGGGGTCCACCGCTCCTGGGACACCCGACAGATGTTTTTC. This encodes CACDVPGVHRSWDTRQMFF.

About this clone: One base separates it from a far larger clone, so it is likely a read error. The chain joins TRDV2 to TRDJ1; 10 bases match TRDD3. The J gene is not listed in TCRdb, so it was assigned here from a DNA match to germline. Germline CDR1 reads GEAIGNYY; CDR2 reads EKD. The junction had 15 bases not matched to a gene; V was cut back by 3 bases and J by 0 bases. CDR3 length equals 19 residues. The CDR3 DNA sequence: TGTGCCTGTGACGGTTTTTCGGGGGATACGAAGGGGTACACCGATAAACTCATCTTT. Translated, it gives CACDGFSGDTKGYTDKLIF.

This clone was detected a few times. One base separates it from a far larger clone, so it is likely a read error. The same CDR3 also results from other DNA sequences found in this sample. This chain joins TRDV2 and TRDJ1; 9 positions match TRDD3. V gave up 7 bases and J gave up 0 bases; unmatched junction bases: 11. The CDR3 length is 16 residues. Germline-derived CDR1 and CDR2 are GEAIGNYY and EKD. This CDR3 reads CACAPTGGIYTDKLIF. For the CDR3, the DNA is TGTGCCTGCGCTCCCACTGGGGGAATCTACACCGATAAACTCATCTTT.

Turning to this clone: This is likely an artifact of a read error, given a far larger clone one base away. Other DNA sequences of this sample code for an identical CDR3. This chain joins TRDV2 and TRDJ1; a weak D match, TRDD3 (6 bases). Assignment of the J gene here rests on matching the DNA to germline, because TCRdb gives none. The CDR3 sequence is 19 residues long. V lost 0 bases, J lost 6 bases, and 28 bases lay in between. Germline assignment: CDR1 GEAIGNYY and CDR2 EKD. CDR3 amino acids: CACDTHRLRQGYAIYKLIF. The CDR3 DNA sequence: TGTGCCTGTGACACCCACCGATTAAGACAGGGATATGCCATTTATAAACTCATCTTT.

This clone ranks as hyperexpanded (1% or more). Distinct nucleotide sequences in the sample also encode this CDR3. This sequence joins TRDV2 and TRDJ1; TRDD3 aligns across 11 bases. The CDR3 consists of 14 residues. In germline, CDR1 is GEAIGNYY, CDR2 EKD. V lost 1 base and J lost 4; bases outside the gene matches: 1. The CDR3 loop is CACDTGGYGDKLIF. The CDR3 region has the DNA TGTGCCTGTGACACTGGGGGATACGGCGATAAACTCATCTTT.

This clone was counted only a few times. A far larger clone is a single base away, which makes a read error likely. This sequence joins TRDV2 and TRDJ3; 7 bases are a match to TRDD3. The germline gives CDR1 GEAIGNYY, CDR2 EKD. This CDR3 spans 16 amino acids. J lost 2 bases, V lost 3 bases, and 3 bases had no gene match. In DNA form, the CDR3 reads TGTGCCTGTGACTGGGGGAGCCCCTGGGACACCCGACAGATGTTTTTC. This translates into CACDWGSPWDTRQMFF.

By sample share, this clone is hyperexpanded. The V and J genes are TRDV2 and TRDJ2; the match to TRDD3 covers 8 bases. This CDR3 contains 14 residues. With V trimmed by 1 base and J by 8 bases, 5 bases remained unmatched. Germline V gives CDR1 GEAIGNYY, CDR2 EKD. The chain's CDR3 is CACDTGDTEAQLFF. The CDR3 coding sequence is TGTGCCTGTGACACTGGGGATACAGAGGCACAACTCTTCTTT.

As regards this clone: A far larger clone is off by one base, so a read error is likely. This rearrangement joins TRDV2 to TRDJ3; 7 nucleotides match TRDD3. No J segment appears in TCRdb, so it was assigned here by matching the sequence to germline. The CDR3 has 18 residues. Germline CDR1 GEAIGNYY, CDR2 EKD. CDR3 sequence: CARDPLGFVSWDTRQMFF. As DNA, the CDR3 is TGTGCCCGTGACCCACTGGGGTTCGTCTCCTGGGACACCCGACAGATGTTTTTC.